The 3 T cell receptor beta chains given below trace back to one sample, sequenced in a study of cytomegalovirus exposure and HLA in healthy donors. PCR employed 60 Vbeta and 13 Jbeta primers. Profiled with immunoSEQ multiplex PCR; TCRdb holds only in-frame clones, not every one. This table holds 200,000 to 250,000 clones, about 77% found once. Sequencing was done on a sample of PBMCs. The receptors derive from a woman aged 30 to 39 in good health and CMV-seronegative.

The chain has TRBV7-6 and TRBJ2-1; 11 nucleotides match TRBD2. The junction had 10 bases not matched to a gene; V was cut back by 1 base and J by 8 bases. Per germline, CDR1 SGHVS and CDR2 FNYEAQ. The CDR3 consists of 17 residues. CDR3 residues: CASSLGLTSGSFDEQFF. CDR3 nucleotide sequence: TGTGCCAGCAGCTTAGGACTAACTAGCGGGAGTTTCGATGAGCAGTTCTTC.

This chain uses TRBV6-6 with TRBJ2-7, with D possibly TRBD2 on 6 matching bases. The CDR3 contains 12 residues. Trimming stripped 6 bases from V and 4 bases from J, with 10 bases between. Looked up from germline, CDR1 is MNHNY and CDR2 is SVGAGI (reference sequence). The CDR3: CASRGLQYEQYF. CDR3 nucleotides: TGTGCCAGCAGGGGACTCCAATACGAGCAGTACTTC.

The rearrangement uses TRBV6-4 and TRBJ2-3; 11 nucleotides align to TRBD2. The CDR3 covers 18 residues. V dropped 5 bases and J dropped 2; count of bases not matched to a gene: 12. The germline V gene encodes CDR1 MRHNA and CDR2 SNTAGT. This CDR3 reads CASSHNVGTSGPTDTQYF. Here the CDR3 DNA reads TGTGCCAGCAGTCATAACGTCGGGACTAGCGGACCCACAGATACGCAGTATTTT.